This TCR beta chain is from a study of blood T cell repertoires in COVID-19. Study at large: COVID-19 samples, acute and convalescent, were from the United States, Italy and Spain. The cDNA or gDNA used as material had been derived from T cells, B-cell-depleted T cells, or PBMCs.

Per the original methods: Reference gene primer amplification gave nucleated cell count estimates. The method was immunoSEQ multiplex PCR; TCRdb's version includes in-frame clones alone and lacks a portion of them. That table supplies the V and J calls and clone size; D and trimming were determined from the DNA. This sample carries over 200,000 clones, about 90% of them seen once, and the ten largest clones take 3.5% to 4.5%. The CDR3 totals 13 residues. V shed 1 base and J shed 7 bases, with 11 bases lying between them. CDR1 and CDR2 from the germline V gene are LNHNV and YYDKDF (reference sequence). The study recruited people aged about 18 to 89 years across approximately 25 US areas.

The receptor comes from a woman in her thirties with acute COVID-19. The sequencing sample was made of PBMCs or T cells enriched from blood (not recorded which). The V gene is TRBV15, the J gene TRBJ2-7, with a possible D match to TRBD1 (6 bases). The CDR3 is CATSRVKGVEQYF. CDR3 in DNA: TGTGCCACCAGCAGAGTCAAGGGGGTTGAGCAGTACTTC.